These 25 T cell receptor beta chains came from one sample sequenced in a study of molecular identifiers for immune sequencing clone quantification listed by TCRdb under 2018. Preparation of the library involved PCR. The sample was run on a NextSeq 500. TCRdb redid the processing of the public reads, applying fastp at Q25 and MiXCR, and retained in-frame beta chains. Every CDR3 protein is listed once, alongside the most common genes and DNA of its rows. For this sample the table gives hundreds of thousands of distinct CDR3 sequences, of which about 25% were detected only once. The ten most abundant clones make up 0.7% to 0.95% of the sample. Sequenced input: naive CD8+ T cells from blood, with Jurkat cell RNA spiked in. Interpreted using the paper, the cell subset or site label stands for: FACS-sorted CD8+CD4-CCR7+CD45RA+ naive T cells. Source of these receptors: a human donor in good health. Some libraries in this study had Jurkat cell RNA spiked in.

This chain's CDR3 is CASSVEGGGPDEQYF. CDR3 bases: TGTGCCAGCAGCGTAGAGGGGGGAGGGCCTGACGAGCAGTACTTC. V gene TRBV9 combines with J gene TRBJ2-7, with D possibly being TRBD2 (7 bases). Trimming cost V 0 bases and J 5 bases, with 15 bases left between them. Germline V gene sequence: CDR1 SGDLS, CDR2 YYNGEE. The CDR3 runs 15 residues.

This CDR3 reads CASSFPDREYEQYF. CDR3 in DNA: TGTGCCAGCAGTTTCCCAGACAGGGAGTACGAGCAGTACTTC. This chain connects TRBV28 to TRBJ2-7; TRBD1 matches 7 bases. CDR1 is MDHEN, CDR2 SYDVKM, per germline. Germline trimming cut 3 bases from V and 4 bases from J; bases unmatched to any gene: 6. This CDR3 has 14 amino acids.

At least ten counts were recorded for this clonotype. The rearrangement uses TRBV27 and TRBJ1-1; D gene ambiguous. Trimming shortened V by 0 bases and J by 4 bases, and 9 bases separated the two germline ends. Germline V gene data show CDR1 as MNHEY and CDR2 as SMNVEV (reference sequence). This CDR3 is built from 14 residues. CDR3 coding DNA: TGTGCCAGCAGTTTATCCGGGGTCCCCACTGAAGCTTTCTTT. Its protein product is CASSLSGVPTEAFF.

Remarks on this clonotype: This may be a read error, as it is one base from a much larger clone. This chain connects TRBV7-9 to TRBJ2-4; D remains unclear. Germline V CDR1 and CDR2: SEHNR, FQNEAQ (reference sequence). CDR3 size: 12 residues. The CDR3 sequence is CVSSLYLNIQYF. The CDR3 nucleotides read TGTGTCAGCAGCTTATATCTGAACATTCAGTACTTC.

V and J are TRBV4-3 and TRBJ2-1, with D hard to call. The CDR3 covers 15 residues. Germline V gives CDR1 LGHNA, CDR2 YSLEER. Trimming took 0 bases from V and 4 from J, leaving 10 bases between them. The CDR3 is CASSQELSPYNEQFF. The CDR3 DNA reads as TGCGCCAGCAGCCAAGAGCTAAGCCCGTACAATGAGCAGTTCTTC.

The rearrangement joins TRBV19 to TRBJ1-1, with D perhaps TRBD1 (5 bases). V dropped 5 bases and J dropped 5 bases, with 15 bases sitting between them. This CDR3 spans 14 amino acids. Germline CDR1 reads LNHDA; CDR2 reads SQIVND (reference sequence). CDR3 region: CASSATDYGTEAFF. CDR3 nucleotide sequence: TGTGCCAGTAGTGCGACAGACTATGGTACTGAAGCTTTCTTT. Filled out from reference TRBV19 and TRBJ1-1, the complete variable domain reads DGGITQSPKYLFRKEGQNVTLSCEQNLNHDAMYWYRQDPGQGLRLIYYSQIVNDFQKGDIAEGYSVSREKKESFPLTVTSAQKNPTAFYLCASSATDYGTEAFFGQGTRLTVV.

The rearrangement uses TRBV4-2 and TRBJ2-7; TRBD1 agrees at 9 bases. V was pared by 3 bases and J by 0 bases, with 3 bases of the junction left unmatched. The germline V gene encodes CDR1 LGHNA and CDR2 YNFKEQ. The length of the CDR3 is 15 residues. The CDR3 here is CASSHGTGPSYEQYF. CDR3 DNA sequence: TGTGCCAGCAGCCACGGGACAGGGCCCTCCTACGAGCAGTACTTC.

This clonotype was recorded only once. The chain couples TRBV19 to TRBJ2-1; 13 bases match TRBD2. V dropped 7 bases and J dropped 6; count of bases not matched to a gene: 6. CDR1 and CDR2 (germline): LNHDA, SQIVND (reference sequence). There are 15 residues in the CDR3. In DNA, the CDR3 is TGTGCCAGTACCGCCGGGACTAGCGGGATCAATGAGCAGTTCTTC. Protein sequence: CASTAGTSGINEQFF.

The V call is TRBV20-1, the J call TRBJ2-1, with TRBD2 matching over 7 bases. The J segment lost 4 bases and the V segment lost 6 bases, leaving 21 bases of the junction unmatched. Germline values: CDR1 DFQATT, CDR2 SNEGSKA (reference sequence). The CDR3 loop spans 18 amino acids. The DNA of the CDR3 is TGCAGTGCGCCGGGGGTGCGGGAGATATTCCGTTCTTACAATGAGCAGTTCTTC. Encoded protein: CSAPGVREIFRSYNEQFF.

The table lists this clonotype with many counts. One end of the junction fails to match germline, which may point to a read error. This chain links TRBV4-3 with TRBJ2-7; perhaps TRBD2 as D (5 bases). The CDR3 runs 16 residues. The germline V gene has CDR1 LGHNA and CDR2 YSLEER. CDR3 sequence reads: CASSQVEVGYGSEQYF. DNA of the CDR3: TGCGCCAGCAGTCAAGTGGAGGTCGGGTACGGGTCGGAGCAGTACTTC.

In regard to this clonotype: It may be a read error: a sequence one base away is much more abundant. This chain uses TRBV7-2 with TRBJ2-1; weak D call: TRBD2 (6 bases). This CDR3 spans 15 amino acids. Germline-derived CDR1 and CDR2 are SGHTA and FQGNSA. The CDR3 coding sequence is TGTGCCTGCAGCTTAGTCCTTAGCGGATACAATGAGCAGTTCTTC. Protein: CACSLVLSGYNEQFF.

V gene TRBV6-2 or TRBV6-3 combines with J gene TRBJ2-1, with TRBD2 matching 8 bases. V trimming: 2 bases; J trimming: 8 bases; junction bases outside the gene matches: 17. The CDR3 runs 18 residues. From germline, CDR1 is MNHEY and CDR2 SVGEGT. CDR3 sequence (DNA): TGTGCCAGCAGTTACCCAGAACCCTCTAGCGGGTGGGGCCATGAGCAGTTCTTC. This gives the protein CASSYPEPSSGWGHEQFF.

The chain's CDR3 is CASSQVIDVTSLNYGYTF. The CDR3 nucleotides are TGCGCCAGCAGCCAAGTAATAGACGTTACATCCCTGAACTATGGCTACACCTTC. V usage is TRBV4-3 and J usage is TRBJ1-2; D gene uncertain. The CDR3 length is 18 residues. Germline V gene data show CDR1 as LGHNA and CDR2 as YSLEER. Trimming stripped 1 base from V and 2 bases from J, with 20 bases between.

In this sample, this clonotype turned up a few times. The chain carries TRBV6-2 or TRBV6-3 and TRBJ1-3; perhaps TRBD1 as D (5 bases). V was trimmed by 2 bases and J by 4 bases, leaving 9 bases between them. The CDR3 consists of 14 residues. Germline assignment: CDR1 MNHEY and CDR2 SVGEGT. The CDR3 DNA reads TGTGCCAGCAGTTACGGGGGAACCGGAAACACCATATATTTT. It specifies CASSYGGTGNTIYF.

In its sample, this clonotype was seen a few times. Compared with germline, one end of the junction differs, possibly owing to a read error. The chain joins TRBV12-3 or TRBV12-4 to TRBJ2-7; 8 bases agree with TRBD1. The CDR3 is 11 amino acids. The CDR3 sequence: CASSLGDRCFF. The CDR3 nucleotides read TGTGCCAGCAGTTTGGGGGACAGGTGTTTCTTC.

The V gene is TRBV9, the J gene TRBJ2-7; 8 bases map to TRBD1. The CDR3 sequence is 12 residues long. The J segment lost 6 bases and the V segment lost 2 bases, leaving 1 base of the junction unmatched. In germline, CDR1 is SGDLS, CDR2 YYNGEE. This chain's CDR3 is CASSVTGGEQYF. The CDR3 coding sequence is TGTGCCAGCAGCGTCACAGGGGGCGAGCAGTACTTC.

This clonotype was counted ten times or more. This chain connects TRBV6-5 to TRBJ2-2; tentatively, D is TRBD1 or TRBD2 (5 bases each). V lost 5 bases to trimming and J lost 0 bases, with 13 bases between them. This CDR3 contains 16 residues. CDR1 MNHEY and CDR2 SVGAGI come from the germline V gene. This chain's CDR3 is CASSIRDRSNTGELFF. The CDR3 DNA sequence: TGTGCCAGCAGTATCCGGGACCGATCGAACACCGGGGAGCTGTTTTTT.

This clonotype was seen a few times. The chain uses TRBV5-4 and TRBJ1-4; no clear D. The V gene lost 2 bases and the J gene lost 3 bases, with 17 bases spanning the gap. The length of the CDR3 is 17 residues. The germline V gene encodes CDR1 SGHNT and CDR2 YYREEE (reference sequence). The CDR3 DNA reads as TGTGCCAGCAGCTTTGGGTCGAACGGCGGAGCTAATGAAAAACTGTTTTTT. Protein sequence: CASSFGSNGGANEKLFF.

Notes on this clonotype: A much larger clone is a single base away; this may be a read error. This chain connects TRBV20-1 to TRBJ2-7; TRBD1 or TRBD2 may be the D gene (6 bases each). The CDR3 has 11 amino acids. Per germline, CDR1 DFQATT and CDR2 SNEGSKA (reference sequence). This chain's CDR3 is CSAPGGYGQYF. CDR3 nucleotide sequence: TGCAGTGCCCCCGGGGGCTACGGGCAGTACTTC.

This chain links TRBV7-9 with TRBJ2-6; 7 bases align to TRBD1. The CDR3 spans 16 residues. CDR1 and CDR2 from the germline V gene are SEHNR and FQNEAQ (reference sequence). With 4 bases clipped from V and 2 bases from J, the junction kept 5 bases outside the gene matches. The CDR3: CASSSTGIPGANVLTF. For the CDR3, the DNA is TGTGCCAGCAGCTCGACAGGGATTCCTGGGGCCAACGTCCTGACTTTC.

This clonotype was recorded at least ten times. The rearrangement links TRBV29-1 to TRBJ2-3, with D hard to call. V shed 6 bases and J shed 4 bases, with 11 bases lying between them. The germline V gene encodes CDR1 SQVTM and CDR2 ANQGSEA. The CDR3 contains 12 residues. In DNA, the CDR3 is TGCAGCGTCCGGGTAGATTCAGATACGCAGTATTTT. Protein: CSVRVDSDTQYF.

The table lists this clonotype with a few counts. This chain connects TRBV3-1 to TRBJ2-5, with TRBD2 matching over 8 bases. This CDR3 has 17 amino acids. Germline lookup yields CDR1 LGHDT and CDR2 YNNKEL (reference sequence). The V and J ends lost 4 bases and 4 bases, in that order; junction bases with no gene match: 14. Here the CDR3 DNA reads TGTGCCAGCAGCCCGAGGACTAGCACAACGTCAGGAGAGACCCAGTACTTC. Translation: CASSPRTSTTSGETQYF.

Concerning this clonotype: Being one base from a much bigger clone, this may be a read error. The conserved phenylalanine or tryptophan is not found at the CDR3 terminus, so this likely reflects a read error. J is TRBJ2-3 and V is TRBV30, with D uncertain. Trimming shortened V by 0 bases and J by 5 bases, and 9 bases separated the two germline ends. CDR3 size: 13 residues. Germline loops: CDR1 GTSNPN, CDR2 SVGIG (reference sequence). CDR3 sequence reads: CAWSVGFGDTQYL. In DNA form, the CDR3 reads TGTGCCTGGAGTGTAGGTTTCGGAGATACGCAGTATTTA.

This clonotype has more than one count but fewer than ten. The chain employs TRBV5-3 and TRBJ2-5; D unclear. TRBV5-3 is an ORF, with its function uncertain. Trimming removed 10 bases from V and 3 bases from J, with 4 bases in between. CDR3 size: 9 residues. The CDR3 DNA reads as TGTGCCGGGAAAGAGACCCAGTACTTC. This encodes CAGKETQYF.

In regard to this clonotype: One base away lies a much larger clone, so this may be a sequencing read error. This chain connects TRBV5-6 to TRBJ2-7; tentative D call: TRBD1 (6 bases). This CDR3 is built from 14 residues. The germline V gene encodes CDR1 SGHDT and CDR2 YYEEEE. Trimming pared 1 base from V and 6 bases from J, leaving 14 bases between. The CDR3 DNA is TGTGCCAGCAGCTTGTCAGGGGCTGGATGCGAGCAGTACTTC. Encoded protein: CASSLSGAGCEQYF.